This T cell receptor (beta chain) was sequenced in a study of shared T cell receptors in the human thymus. Only in-frame clones appear in the TCRdb table, and some are missing; sequencing was by immunoSEQ multiplex PCR. The table has fewer than 700,000 clones, 70% to 90% seen once. Another study also made use of these data, one on human thymus T cells. As reported in that work: Within thymic and blood repertoires, V and J gene usage appeared to be biased.

This TCR came from a boy in the first two years of life with a congenital heart defect. Sequencing used thymocytes.

The CDR3 reads CASSQRGVAGDTDTQYF. CDR3 coding DNA: TGCGCCAGCAGCCAGAGAGGGGTAGCGGGGGACACAGATACGCAGTATTTT. V is TRBV4-3 and J is TRBJ2-3; 9 bases are shared with TRBD2. Germline assignment: CDR1 LGHNA and CDR2 YSLEER. V shed 3 bases and J 2 bases; nucleotides not matched to a gene: 9. The CDR3 totals 17 residues.